This TCR beta chain came from a study of glioma-infiltrating T cells. Broader study findings: Only very few CDR3 sequences appeared in both tissue and blood.

The CDR3 extends over 14 amino acids. V shed 4 bases and J shed 5 bases, with 15 bases lying between them. Looked up from germline, CDR1 is MGHRA and CDR2 is YSYEKL. This clonotype has a handful of counts. Antigen: not known. Using RNA template, CDR3s of TCR alpha and beta were amplified with iRepertoire arm-PCR. One-step reverse transcription and amplification started from approximately 100-400 ng of tissue mRNA or PBMC total RNA. In TCRdb, the multiplex PCR reads were re-called with MiXCR into one record per CDR3 protein. The data hold about 140,000 distinct CDR3 sequences, with about 39% observed a single time.

V and J are TRBV4-1 and TRBJ2-7, with D perhaps matching TRBD1 (6 bases). Sequencing input: glioma tissue, nonneoplastic brain tissue, or PBMCs (not recorded which). The TCR was taken from a human donor with low-grade glioma or glioblastoma, undergoing nonglioma brain surgery, or in good health (not recorded which). In DNA form, the CDR3 reads TGCGCCAGCAGCCCTCACAGGGAGTTGGACGAGCAGTACTTC. Amino acids: CASSPHRELDEQYF.